A selection of T cell receptor beta chains follows, all from one sample in a study of metastatic and nonmetastatic thyroid tumors. Using MiXCR, TCRdb reanalyzed the PCR reads. The sample lists more than 50,000 clones; 20% were seen once. The sequenced sample was blood. The origin of the receptors is a female donor with papillary thyroid cancer or a benign thyroid nodule (not recorded which). Some clones in this sample may be carry-over from other donors' samples. Each CDR3 is given with its conserved first and last residue. D genes are given only for firm matches. Some rows have no size entry. The others give once, few or many, or a class for an expanded clone.

>NA|many|TRBV4-1|TRBJ1-4
CASSQWTVPTNEKLFF
TGCGCCAGCAGCCAGTGGACAGTCCCAACTAATGAAAAACTGTTTTTT
>NA|many|TRBV5-1|TRBJ2-7
CASSISSDIYEQYF
TGCGCCAGCAGCATCTCCTCTGACATCTACGAGCAGTACTTC
>TRBD2|many|TRBV5-1|TRBJ2-3
CASSLGGRGSDTQYF
TGCGCCAGCAGCTTGGGCGGGAGAGGCTCAGATACGCAGTATTTT
>TRBD2|few|TRBV28|TRBJ2-6
CAIRYGRASGANVLTF
TGTGCCATCAGGTACGGGAGGGCCTCTGGGGCCAACGTCCTGACTTTC
>TRBD2|many|TRBV30|TRBJ2-4
CACSSGRENIQYF
TGTGCCTGTAGTAGCGGGAGGGAGAACATTCAGTACTTC
>NA|many|TRBV7-3|TRBJ2-1
CASSSHQGYEQFF
TGTGCCAGCAGCTCCCATCAGGGATATGAGCAGTTCTTC
>TRBD2|many|TRBV3-1|TRBJ2-7
CASSPGTSGSYEQYF
TGTGCCAGCAGCCCGGGGACTAGCGGGAGCTACGAGCAGTACTTC
>TRBD1|many|TRBV7-6|TRBJ1-3
CASSLETPGQGGNTIYF
TGTGCCAGCAGCTTAGAAACCCCGGGACAGGGTGGAAACACCATATATTTT
>TRBD1|many|TRBV20-1|TRBJ1-5
CSARDPGQGMNQPQHF
TGCAGTGCTAGAGATCCCGGACAGGGGATGAATCAGCCCCAGCATTTT
>NA|many|TRBV5-6|TRBJ2-7
CASSPDKAFNYEQYF
TGTGCCAGCAGCCCAGACAAAGCATTTAACTACGAGCAGTACTTC
>NA|many|TRBV3-1|TRBJ2-7
CASSPARGEQYF
TGTGCCAGCAGCCCAGCACGCGGGGAGCAGTACTTC
>NA|many|TRBV6-6|TRBJ1-4
CASSYQSATNEKLFF
TGTGCCAGCAGTTATCAGAGTGCAACTAATGAAAAACTGTTTTTT
>TRBD2|many|TRBV11-2|TRBJ2-1
CASSLDRGSGRSVYNEQFF
TGTGCCAGCAGCTTAGATCGGGGTAGCGGGAGGTCGGTCTACAATGAGCAGTTCTTC
>NA|many|TRBV9|TRBJ2-7
CASSVAEWDYEQYF
TGTGCCAGCAGCGTAGCTGAATGGGACTACGAGCAGTACTTC
>NA|many|TRBV7-9|TRBJ1-2
CASSSKGGPYGYTF
TGTGCCAGCAGCTCCAAAGGAGGACCCTATGGCTACACCTTC
>TRBD2|many|TRBV19|TRBJ2-7
CATFNGTSGRRFNYEQYF
TGTGCCACCTTCAACGGGACTAGCGGGAGAAGGTTCAACTACGAGCAGTACTTC
>NA|many|TRBV28|TRBJ2-1
CASSPGTSYNEQFF
TGTGCCAGCAGCCCCGGGACTTCCTACAATGAGCAGTTCTTC
>NA|many|TRBV27|TRBJ2-7
CASSLQAGAIYEQYF
TGTGCCAGCAGTTTACAGGCCGGGGCTATCTACGAGCAGTACTTC
>NA|many|TRBV18|TRBJ1-5
CASSPTRDQPQHF
TGTGCCAGCTCACCAACCAGAGATCAGCCCCAGCATTTT
>TRBD1|medium-sized|TRBV20-1|TRBJ2-1
CSAHQPSQGNEQFF
TGCAGTGCCCACCAGCCGTCACAGGGGAATGAGCAGTTCTTC
>NA|NA|TRBV20-1|TRBJ1-5
CSARAGGINQPQHF
TGCAGTGCTAGGGCGGGGGGCATCAATCAGCCCCAGCATTTT
>TRBD2|many|TRBV20-1|TRBJ2-2
CSARAGGSKTGELFF
TGCAGTGCACGGGCGGGCGGGAGTAAAACCGGGGAGCTGTTTTTT
>NA|many|TRBV29-1|TRBJ2-2
CSVERQVPRELFF
TGCAGCGTGGAAAGACAGGTACCCCGGGAGCTGTTTTTT
>NA|many|TRBV3-1|TRBJ2-7
CASRGTPDYEQYF
TGTGCCAGCAGGGGCACTCCCGACTACGAGCAGTACTTC
>TRBD1|many|TRBV7-9|TRBJ2-3
CASTYLGQLTDTQYF
TGTGCCAGCACCTACCTGGGACAGCTCACAGATACGCAGTATTTT
>NA|many|TRBV12-3/TRBV12-4|TRBJ2-7
CASSLQPNGPYEQYF
TGTGCCAGCAGCCTTCAGCCCAATGGACCCTACGAGCAGTACTTC
>NA|many|TRBV6-1|TRBJ1-1
CASSEDKNTEAFF
TGTGCCAGCAGCGAAGACAAGAACACTGAAGCTTTCTTT
>NA|many|TRBV30|TRBJ2-7
CAWSTQRLNAYEQYF
TGTGCCTGGAGTACTCAGAGGCTAAATGCCTACGAGCAGTACTTC
>NA|many|TRBV10-2|TRBJ2-5
CASSGLIQETQYF
TGCGCCAGCAGCGGACTGATCCAAGAGACCCAGTACTTC
>NA|many|TRBV13|TRBJ2-7
CASSLLRARWPADEQYF
TGTGCCAGCAGCTTACTTCGTGCGAGGTGGCCCGCGGACGAGCAGTACTTC
>NA|NA|TRBV9|TRBJ2-5
CASSVSAGDQETQYF
TGTGCCAGCAGCGTAAGTGCAGGGGACCAAGAGACCCAGTACTTC
>TRBD1|many|TRBV12-3/TRBV12-4|TRBJ1-6
CASSFRDRGSPLHF
TGTGCCAGCAGTTTCCGGGACAGGGGGTCACCCCTCCACTTT
>NA|many|TRBV15|TRBJ2-1
CATSGLRSTTYNEQFF
TGTGCCACCAGCGGCCTCAGGTCCACCACGTACAATGAGCAGTTCTTC
>NA|many|TRBV27|TRBJ1-1
CASSLDGFRIEAFF
TGTGCCAGCAGTTTAGACGGGTTCAGGATTGAAGCTTTCTTT
>NA|many|TRBV6-2/TRBV6-3|TRBJ2-4
CASSYPIGERGIQYF
TGTGCCAGCAGTTACCCCATTGGAGAGAGGGGCATTCAGTACTTC
>NA|many|TRBV5-4|TRBJ2-1
CASSLPGSSYNEQFF
TGTGCCAGCAGCTTGCCCGGATCGTCCTACAATGAGCAGTTCTTC
>TRBD2|many|TRBV20-1|TRBJ2-5
CSAREATSVETQYF
TGCAGTGCTAGAGAGGCGACTAGCGTGGAGACCCAGTACTTC
>TRBD1|many|TRBV28|TRBJ1-2
CASSSGTEGYTF
TGTGCCAGCAGTTCCGGGACAGAGGGCTACACCTTC
>NA|NA|TRBV5-1|TRBJ2-2
CASSLLTCTGELFF
TGCGCCAGCAGCTTGTTGACGTGTACCGGGGAGCTGTTTTTT
>TRBD2|NA|TRBV6-1|TRBJ2-1
CASTKVGGSGNEQFF
TGTGCCAGCACTAAAGTCGGGGGGTCGGGCAATGAGCAGTTCTTC
>TRBD1|many|TRBV3-1|TRBJ1-1
CASSTTGGTEAFF
TGTGCCAGCAGCACAACAGGGGGCACTGAAGCTTTCTTT
>NA|many|TRBV7-9|TRBJ2-7
CASSPQSVEQYF
TGTGCCAGCAGCCCACAATCGGTCGAGCAGTACTTC
>NA|NA|TRBV10-3|TRBJ2-1
CAISASVTPGLLNEQFF
TGTGCCATCAGTGCGTCAGTCACCCCTGGACTACTAAATGAGCAGTTCTTC
>TRBD2|many|TRBV20-1|TRBJ2-7
CSARGPGLVLYEQYF
TGCAGTGCTAGAGGCCCGGGACTAGTCCTCTACGAGCAGTACTTC